These 19 T cell receptor beta chains originate from one sample sequenced in a study of OX40 agonist ivuxolimab in advanced cancers. Some clones are missing from TCRdb's copy, which holds only in-frame ones; the method was immunoSEQ multiplex PCR. In the table there are approximately 100,000 clones, 90% of which are singletons. Sequences were derived from CD4+ or CD8+ T cells sorted from blood, sampled in a trial of the OX40 agonist ivuxolimab. The receptors come from an adult with an advanced solid tumor such as melanoma, head and neck, liver or kidney cancer.

V is TRBV30 and J is TRBJ2-7; the match to TRBD2 covers 8 bases. Germline CDR1 GTSNPN, CDR2 SVGIG (reference sequence). V shed 3 bases, J shed 0 bases, and the junction held 10 bases outside the gene matches. This CDR3 contains 16 residues. The CDR3 here is CAWSKAGTRSSYEQYF. The CDR3 nucleotides are TGTGCCTGGAGCAAAGCCGGGACTAGGAGCTCCTACGAGCAGTACTTC. The full variable domain, with the rest looked up from reference TRBV30 and TRBJ2-7, is SQTIHQWPATLVQPVGSPLSLECTVEGTSNPNLYWYRQAAGRGLQLLFYSVGIGQISSEVPQNLSASRPQDRQFILSSKKLLLSDSGFYLCAWSKAGTRSSYEQYFGPGTRLTVT.

The gene calls are TRBV7-8 and TRBJ2-1; D gene uncertain. The germline V gene has CDR1 SGHVS and CDR2 FQNEAQ. V lost 0 bases and J lost 9, with 6 bases in between. This CDR3 has 12 amino acids. The CDR3 spells CASSLARIEQFF. The CDR3 nucleotides read TGTGCCAGCAGCTTAGCGAGGATTGAGCAGTTCTTC.

The CDR3 loop reads CASSLLASSGELFF. In nucleotides, the CDR3 is TGTGCCAGCAGTTTACTAGCCTCCTCCGGGGAGCTGTTTTTT. The chain links TRBV2 to TRBJ2-2; possibly TRBD2 for D (6 bases). Trimming removed 5 bases from V and 6 bases from J, with 13 bases in between. The CDR3 is made up of 14 amino acids. CDR1 SNHLY and CDR2 FYNNEI come from the germline V gene.

This chain uses TRBV5-6 with TRBJ2-3; D gene uncertain. The CDR3 length is 13 residues. Germline CDR1 is SGHDT and CDR2 is YYEEEE. The V end lost 4 bases, the J end lost 5 bases, and 11 bases lay between the germline ends. In DNA form, the CDR3 reads TGTGCCAGCAGCGCCTGGCCCTTAGATACGCAGTATTTT. Protein product: CASSAWPLDTQYF. Full variable domain (outside the CDR3, taken from reference TRBV5-6 and TRBJ2-3): DAGVTQSPTHLIKTRGQQVTLRCSPKSGHDTVSWYQQALGQGPQFIFQYYEEEERQRGNFPDRFSGHQFPNYSSELNVNALLLGDSALYLCASSAWPLDTQYFGPGTRLTVL.

The chain couples TRBV19 to TRBJ2-5; TRBD1 matches at 7 bases. CDR1 is LNHDA and CDR2 is SQIVND in the germline V gene (reference sequence). V lost 3 bases, J lost 5 bases, and 9 bases stayed unmatched. The CDR3 is made up of 15 amino acids. The CDR3 nucleotides read TGTGCCAGTAGTATGCACAGGGGTGGTGGGGAGACCCAGTACTTC. This sequence encodes CASSMHRGGGETQYF.

This chain links TRBV14 with TRBJ2-7; 9 nucleotides match TRBD1. The V segment lost 0 bases and the J segment 2 bases; nucleotides outside the gene matches: 8. Per germline, CDR1 SGHDN and CDR2 FVKESK. The CDR3 runs 17 residues. The DNA of the CDR3 is TGTGCCAGCAGCCAAGAGTTCGGGACAGGGATTCCCTACGAGCAGTACTTC. This encodes CASSQEFGTGIPYEQYF.

V and J are TRBV5-1 and TRBJ1-1; TRBD1 might be the D (5 bases). This CDR3 is 13 amino acids long. The germline V and J ends were trimmed by 5 bases and 6 bases, with 14 bases remaining between them. The V gene's germline CDR1 is SGHRS and CDR2 YFSETQ. The CDR3: CASSFSGRAEAFF. The CDR3 nucleotides are TGCGCCAGCAGTTTCTCGGGGCGGGCTGAAGCTTTCTTT.

V usage is TRBV7-8 and J usage is TRBJ1-4; D unresolved. The CDR3 loop spans 16 amino acids. V gave up 2 bases and J gave up 7 bases, with 17 bases separating them. The germline gives CDR1 SGHVS, CDR2 FQNEAQ. The CDR3 DNA reads TGTGCCAGCAGCTTAAATGTGGGCCCCGGGAGTGAAAAACTGTTTTTT. It yields the protein CASSLNVGPGSEKLFF.

This chain uses TRBV4-2 with TRBJ2-5, with TRBD2 matching over 12 bases. CDR3 length: 17 residues. The germline V gene has CDR1 LGHNA and CDR2 YNFKEQ. V trimming: 1 base; J trimming: 7 bases; junction bases outside the gene matches: 10. CDR3 in DNA: TGTGCCAGCAGCCAAGGAAAGGGACTAGCGGGCCGGGGGACCCAGTACTTC. It translates to CASSQGKGLAGRGTQYF.

V usage is TRBV11-2 and J usage is TRBJ2-7; the match to TRBD2 covers 7 bases. The CDR3 sequence is 17 residues long. J was trimmed by 1 base and V by 1 base; bases with no gene match: 10. The germline CDR1 and CDR2 sequences are SGHAT and FQNNGV. CDR3 residues: CASSLGSLGLVSYEQYF. The CDR3 DNA follows: TGTGCCAGCAGCTTAGGTTCCCTCGGACTAGTATCCTACGAGCAGTACTTC.

In its sample, this clone was seen once. The rearrangement joins TRBV2 to TRBJ2-7; TRBD2 aligns across 8 bases. The CDR3 length is 14 residues. V shed 5 bases, J shed 0 bases, and the junction held 3 bases outside the gene matches. Germline values: CDR1 SNHLY, CDR2 FYNNEI. The CDR3 protein is CASSRGGASYEQYF. CDR3 DNA: TGTGCCAGCAGTCGGGGGGGCGCCTCCTACGAGCAGTACTTC.

V is TRBV5-8 and J is TRBJ1-2; D gene uncertain. Germline V gene data show CDR1 as SGHTS and CDR2 as YDEGEE. V was clipped by 4 bases and J by 7 bases, with 11 bases between them. This CDR3 contains 12 residues. The CDR3 nucleotides are TGTGCCAGCAGCCCCGCCCCAGGTGGCTACACCTTC. This translates into CASSPAPGGYTF.

The chain is built from TRBV27 and TRBJ1-6; D is unclear. Germline loops: CDR1 MNHEY, CDR2 SMNVEV (reference sequence). The CDR3 totals 17 residues. Trimming left V 1 base short and J 8 bases short, with 18 bases between. DNA for the CDR3: TGTGCCAGCAGTTTATTAGGCGGGTGGCAGGACCATTCACCCCTCCACTTT. Encoded protein: CASSLLGGWQDHSPLHF.

The chain links TRBV7-8 to TRBJ1-2, with D unresolved. Germline CDR1 SGHVS, CDR2 FQNEAQ. This CDR3 region has 13 residues. V shed 6 bases and J shed 6 bases, with 14 bases lying between them. CDR3 region: CASSYGWLDGYTF. The DNA of the CDR3 is TGTGCCAGCAGTTATGGGTGGCTCGATGGCTACACCTTC.

Remarks on this clone: At one end the junction does not follow the germline gene, possibly because of a read error. V and J are TRBV9 and TRBJ2-1, with D possibly being TRBD2 (7 bases). This CDR3 has 15 amino acids. Germline V gives CDR1 SGDLS, CDR2 YYNGEE. The CDR3 nucleotides read TGTGCCAGCAACCCCCAAGGGGGAGGGCACCTATCCTTGGTCTTC. Translation: CASNPQGGGHLSLVF.

The rearrangement links TRBV6-5 to TRBJ2-1; 12 nucleotides match TRBD2. This CDR3 spans 15 amino acids. Trimming removed 5 bases from V and 6 bases from J; junction bases left unmatched: 5. CDR1 is MNHEY and CDR2 is SVGAGI in the germline V gene. CDR3 protein: CASSPLAGGINEQFF. The CDR3 DNA sequence: TGTGCCAGCAGTCCACTAGCGGGAGGAATCAATGAGCAGTTCTTC.

This clone was seen more than once but under ten times. This rearrangement joins TRBV2 to TRBJ2-3; 7 bases agree with TRBD2. V dropped 6 bases and J dropped 12; count of bases not matched to a gene: 12. The germline gives CDR1 SNHLY, CDR2 FYNNEI. This CDR3 spans 13 amino acids. The CDR3 spells CASSGTTHRSQYF. CDR3 nucleotide sequence: TGTGCCAGCAGCGGGACTACTCATAGGTCCCAGTATTTT.

CDR3 region: CASRTDSSPLYEQYF. CDR3 sequence (DNA): TGTGCCAGCAGAACTGACAGTTCTCCACTTTACGAGCAGTACTTC. The chain recombines TRBV21-1 with TRBJ2-7; TRBD1, the D gene given by the table, was not confirmed from the DNA. TRBV21-1 is deemed a pseudogene. There are 15 residues in the CDR3.

The chain links TRBV7-2 to TRBJ2-7, with 14 bases lining up with TRBD2. The CDR3 runs to 15 residues. Germline V gene data show CDR1 as SGHTA and CDR2 as FQGNSA. The V gene end was trimmed by 1 base and the J gene end by 4 bases; junction bases not matched to a gene: 0. The CDR3 nucleotides are TGTGCCAGCAGCTTAGGACTAGCGGGAGGGTACGAGCAGTACTTC. Translated: CASSLGLAGGYEQYF.